The rows below give T cell receptor beta chains drawn from one sample of a study of beta chain features in type 1 diabetes. Using immunoSEQ multiplex PCR, the repertoire was profiled, and TCRdb retains in-frame clones only, with some absent. The table lists under 200,000 clones, 10% to 13% of them singletons. The sequencing sample was made of central memory CD4+ T cells from blood. These receptors originate from a young man with type 1 diabetes. CDR3s include the opening cysteine and the closing phenylalanine or tryptophan. Each record gives: J gene, CDR3 length, V gene, D gene, clone size, CDR3 DNA, CDR3 protein. A D gene is named only where the DNA matches it firmly. Some rows mark clone size as missing; the rest say once, few, many or name a class of expanded clone.

>TRBJ2-1|13|TRBV5-4|.|.
TGTGCCAGCAGCTTATCGGTCTACAATGAGCAGTTCTTC
CASSLSVYNEQFF
>TRBJ2-7|13|TRBV6-6|.|.
TGTGCCAGCAGTTATGTGCAGGGGTACGAGCAGTACTTC
CASSYVQGYEQYF
>TRBJ2-7|14|TRBV7-6|TRBD1|many
TGTGCCAGCAGCGTTGGACAGGGGGCGGATGAGCAGTACTTC
CASSVGQGADEQYF
>TRBJ2-7|10|TRBV20-1|TRBD2|.
TGCAGTGCCTGGCGGGAGGAGCAGTACTTC
CSAWREEQYF
>TRBJ2-2|16|TRBV4-2|TRBD1|.
TGTGCCAGCAGCCGTACGGGACAGAGGAACACCGGGGAGCTGTTTTTT
CASSRTGQRNTGELFF
>TRBJ2-1|14|TRBV30|TRBD2|.
TGTGCCTGGAGTGTCTCTAGCGGGGTCGATGAGCAGTTCTTC
CAWSVSSGVDEQFF
>TRBJ1-1|12|TRBV2|TRBD1|few
TGTGCCAGCAGTGTACAGGGGGCTGAAGCTTTCTTT
CASSVQGAEAFF
>TRBJ1-3|15|TRBV13|.|few
TGTGCCAGCACGAACCAGGTGGCTGGAGGAAACACCATATATTTT
CASTNQVAGGNTIYF
>TRBJ2-7|15|TRBV18|TRBD2|few
TGTGCCAGCTCACCACCTAGCGGGGGTTCCTACGAGCAGTACTTC
CASSPPSGGSYEQYF
>TRBJ2-7|14|TRBV7-3|TRBD2|.
TGTGCCAGCAGTCCGAGCGGGAGATCCTACGAGCAGTACTTC
CASSPSGRSYEQYF
>TRBJ2-2|14|TRBV7-2|.|few
TGTGCCAGCAGCTTAACAGCTTCCACCGGGGAGCTGTTTTTT
CASSLTASTGELFF
>TRBJ1-1|15|TRBV21-1|.|.
TGTGCCAGCAGTCAGACCGGGATATCGAACACTGAAGCTTTCTTT
CASSQTGISNTEAFF
>TRBJ2-5|13|TRBV19|.|few
TGTGCCAGTGCTAGGGGGAGCCAAGAGACCCAGTACTTC
CASARGSQETQYF
>TRBJ1-2|15|TRBV28|.|few
TGTGCCAGCAGCCTATCTGGGACAAAGGCCTATGGCTACACCTTC
CASSLSGTKAYGYTF
>TRBJ2-7|12|TRBV7-2|.|few
TGTGCCAGCAGCTTAGCACAGTACGAGCAGTACTTC
CASSLAQYEQYF
>TRBJ2-1|15|TRBV5-1|.|few
TGCGCCAGCAGCTTGGGACAGGTTGCCTACAATGAGCAGTTCTTC
CASSLGQVAYNEQFF
>TRBJ1-2|11|TRBV20-1|.|few
TGCAGTGCTAGAGGGGGCCATGGCTACACCTTC
CSARGGHGYTF
>TRBJ2-7|13|TRBV4-2|.|.
TGTGCCAGCAGCCCCCCGGGGTCGGGCGAGCAGTACTTC
CASSPPGSGEQYF